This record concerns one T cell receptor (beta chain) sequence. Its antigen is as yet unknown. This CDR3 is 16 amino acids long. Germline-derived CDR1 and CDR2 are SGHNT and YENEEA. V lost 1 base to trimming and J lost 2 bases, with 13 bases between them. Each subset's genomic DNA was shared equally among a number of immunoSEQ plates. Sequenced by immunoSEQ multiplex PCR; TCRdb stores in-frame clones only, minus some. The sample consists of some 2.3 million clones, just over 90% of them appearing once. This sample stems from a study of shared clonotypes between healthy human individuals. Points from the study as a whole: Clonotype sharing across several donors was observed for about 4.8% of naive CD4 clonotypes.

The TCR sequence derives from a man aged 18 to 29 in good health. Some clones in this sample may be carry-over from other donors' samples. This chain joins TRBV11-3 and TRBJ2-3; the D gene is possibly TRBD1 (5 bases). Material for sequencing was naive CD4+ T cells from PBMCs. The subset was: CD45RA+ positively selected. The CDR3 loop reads CASSLGWEGATDTQYF. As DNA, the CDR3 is TGTGCCAGCAGCTTAGGGTGGGAAGGGGCCACAGATACGCAGTATTTT.